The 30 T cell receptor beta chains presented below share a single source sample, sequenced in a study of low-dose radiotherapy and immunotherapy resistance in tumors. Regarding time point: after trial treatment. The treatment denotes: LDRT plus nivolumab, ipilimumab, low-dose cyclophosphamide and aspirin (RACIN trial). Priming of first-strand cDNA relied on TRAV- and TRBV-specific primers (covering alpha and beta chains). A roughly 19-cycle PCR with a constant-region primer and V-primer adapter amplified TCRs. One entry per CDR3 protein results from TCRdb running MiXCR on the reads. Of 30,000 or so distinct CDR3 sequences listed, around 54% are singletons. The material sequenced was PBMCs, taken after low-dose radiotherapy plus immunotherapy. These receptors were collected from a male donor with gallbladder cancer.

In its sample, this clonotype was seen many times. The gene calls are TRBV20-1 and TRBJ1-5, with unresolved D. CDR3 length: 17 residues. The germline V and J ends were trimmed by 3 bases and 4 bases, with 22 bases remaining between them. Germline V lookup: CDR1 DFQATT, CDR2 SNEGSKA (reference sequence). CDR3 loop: CSASLRSRWSLNQPQHF. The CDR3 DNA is TGCAGTGCTAGCTTGCGGTCCCGGTGGTCCCTAAATCAGCCCCAGCATTTT.

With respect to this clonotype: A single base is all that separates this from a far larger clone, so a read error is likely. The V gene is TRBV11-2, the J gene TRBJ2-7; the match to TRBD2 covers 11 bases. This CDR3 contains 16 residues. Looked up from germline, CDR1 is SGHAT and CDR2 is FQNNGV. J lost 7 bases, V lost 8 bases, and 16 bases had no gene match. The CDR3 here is CASLDGGSGRANEQYF. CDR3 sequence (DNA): TGTGCCAGCCTTGATGGAGGTAGCGGGAGGGCGAATGAGCAGTACTTC. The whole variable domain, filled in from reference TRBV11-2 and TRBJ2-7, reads EAGVAQSPRYKIIEKRQSVAFWCNPISGHATLYWYQQILGQGPKLLIQFQNNGVVDDSQLPKDRFSAERLKGVDSTLKIQPAKLEDSAVYLCASLDGGSGRANEQYFGPGTRLTVT.

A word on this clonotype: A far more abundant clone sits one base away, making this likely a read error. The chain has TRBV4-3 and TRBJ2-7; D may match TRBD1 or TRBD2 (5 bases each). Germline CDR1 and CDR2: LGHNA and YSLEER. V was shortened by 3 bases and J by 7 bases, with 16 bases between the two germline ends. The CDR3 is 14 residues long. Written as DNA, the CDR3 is TGCGCCAGCAGCCAGGAGTCGGGGACCAATGAGCAGTACTTC. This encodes CASSQESGTNEQYF.

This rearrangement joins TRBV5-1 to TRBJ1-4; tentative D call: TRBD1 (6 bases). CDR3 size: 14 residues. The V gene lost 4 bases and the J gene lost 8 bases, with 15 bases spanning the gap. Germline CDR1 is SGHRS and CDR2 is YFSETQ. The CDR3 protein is CASSQQGEGEKLFF. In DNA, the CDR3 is TGCGCCAGCAGCCAACAGGGAGAAGGCGAAAAACTGTTTTTT.

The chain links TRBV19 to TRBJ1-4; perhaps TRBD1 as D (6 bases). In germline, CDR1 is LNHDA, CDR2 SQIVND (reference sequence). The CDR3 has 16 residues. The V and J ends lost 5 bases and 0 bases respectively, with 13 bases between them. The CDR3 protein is CASSFPRTATNEKLFF. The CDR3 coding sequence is TGTGCCAGTAGTTTTCCTCGGACAGCAACTAATGAAAAACTGTTTTTT.

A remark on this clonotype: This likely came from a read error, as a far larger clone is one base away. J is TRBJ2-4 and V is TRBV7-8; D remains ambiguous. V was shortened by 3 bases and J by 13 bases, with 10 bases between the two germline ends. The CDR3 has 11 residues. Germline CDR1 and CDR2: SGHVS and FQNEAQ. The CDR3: CASSFNNEQYF. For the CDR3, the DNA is TGTGCCAGCAGCTTTAACAATGAGCAGTACTTC.

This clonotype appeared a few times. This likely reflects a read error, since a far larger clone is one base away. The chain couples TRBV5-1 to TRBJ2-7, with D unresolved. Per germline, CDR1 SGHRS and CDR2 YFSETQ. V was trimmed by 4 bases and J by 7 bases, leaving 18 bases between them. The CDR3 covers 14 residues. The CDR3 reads CASSVGFIYNEQYF. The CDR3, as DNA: TGCGCCAGCAGCGTAGGGTTCATCTACAATGAGCAGTACTTC.

The CDR3 protein is CASSLGAGNQPQHF. The CDR3 DNA follows: TGTGCCAGCAGCTTGGGGGCAGGGAATCAGCCCCAGCATTTT. J is TRBJ1-5 and V is TRBV5-6; possible D gene TRBD1, 5 bases. Germline CDR1 and CDR2: SGHDT and YYEEEE. The ends were cut back, 0 bases at V and 4 bases at J, with 8 bases in the middle. The CDR3 has 14 amino acids.

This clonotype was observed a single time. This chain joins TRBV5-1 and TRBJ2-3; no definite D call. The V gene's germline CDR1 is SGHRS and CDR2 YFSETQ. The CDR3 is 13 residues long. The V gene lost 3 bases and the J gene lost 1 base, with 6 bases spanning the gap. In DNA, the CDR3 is TGCGCCAGCAGCTCCTCGGGCACAGATACGCAGTATTTT. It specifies CASSSSGTDTQYF.

CDR3 protein: CASSPWTSGSSEQYF. Here the CDR3 DNA reads TGTGCCAGCAGTCCATGGACTAGCGGCAGCTCGGAGCAGTACTTC. The rearrangement links TRBV28 to TRBJ2-7; 10 bases match TRBD2. Trimming removed 5 bases from V and 7 bases from J; junction bases left unmatched: 11. This CDR3 is 15 amino acids long. CDR1 and CDR2 (germline): MDHEN, SYDVKM.

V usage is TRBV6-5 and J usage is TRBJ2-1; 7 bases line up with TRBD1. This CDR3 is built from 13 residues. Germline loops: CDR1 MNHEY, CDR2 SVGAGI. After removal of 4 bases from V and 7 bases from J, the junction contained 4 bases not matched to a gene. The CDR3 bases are TGTGCCAGCAGTTCTCGCAGGGGGAATGAGCAGTTCTTC. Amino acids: CASSSRRGNEQFF.

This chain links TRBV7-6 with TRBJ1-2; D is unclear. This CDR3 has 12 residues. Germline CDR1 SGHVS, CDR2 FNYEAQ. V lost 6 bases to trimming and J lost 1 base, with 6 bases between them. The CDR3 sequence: CASSASNYGYTF. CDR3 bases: TGTGCCAGCAGTGCAAGTAACTATGGCTACACCTTC.

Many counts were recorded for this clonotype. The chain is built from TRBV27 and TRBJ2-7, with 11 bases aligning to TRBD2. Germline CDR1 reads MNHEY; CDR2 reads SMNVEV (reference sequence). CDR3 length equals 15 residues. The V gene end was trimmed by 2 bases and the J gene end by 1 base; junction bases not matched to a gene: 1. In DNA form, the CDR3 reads TGTGCCAGCAGTTTAGGGACTAGCGGATCCTACGAGCAGTACTTC. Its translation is CASSLGTSGSYEQYF.

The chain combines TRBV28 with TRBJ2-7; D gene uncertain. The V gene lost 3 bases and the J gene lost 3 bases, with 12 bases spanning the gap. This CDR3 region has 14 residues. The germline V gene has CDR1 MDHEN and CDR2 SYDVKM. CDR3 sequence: CASSFWRTSYEQYF. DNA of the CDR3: TGTGCCAGCAGTTTCTGGCGAACCAGCTACGAGCAGTACTTC. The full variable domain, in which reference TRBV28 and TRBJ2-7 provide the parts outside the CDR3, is DVKVTQSSRYLVKRTGEKVFLECVQDMDHENMFWYRQDPGLGLRLIYFSYDVKMKEKGDIPEGYSVSREKKERFSLILESASTNQTSMYLCASSFWRTSYEQYFGPGTRLTVT.

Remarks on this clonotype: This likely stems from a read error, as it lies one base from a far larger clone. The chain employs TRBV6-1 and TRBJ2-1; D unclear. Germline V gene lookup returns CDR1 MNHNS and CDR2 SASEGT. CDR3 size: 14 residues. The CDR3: CAISEYYGSYEQFF. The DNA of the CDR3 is TGTGCCATCAGTGAGTACTACGGCTCCTACGAGCAGTTCTTC.

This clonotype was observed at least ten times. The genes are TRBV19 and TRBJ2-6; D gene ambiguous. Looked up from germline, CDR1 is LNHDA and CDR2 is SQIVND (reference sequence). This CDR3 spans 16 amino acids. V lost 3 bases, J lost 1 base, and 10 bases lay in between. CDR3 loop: CASSMMVVSGANVLTF. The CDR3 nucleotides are TGTGCCAGTAGTATGATGGTGGTTTCTGGGGCCAACGTCCTGACTTTC. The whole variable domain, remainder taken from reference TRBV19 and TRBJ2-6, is DGGITQSPKYLFRKEGQNVTLSCEQNLNHDAMYWYRQDPGQGLRLIYYSQIVNDFQKGDIAEGYSVSREKKESFPLTVTSAQKNPTAFYLCASSMMVVSGANVLTFGAGSRLTVL.

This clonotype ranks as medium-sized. This CDR3 is CASSTQGNTEAFF. In DNA, the CDR3 is TGTGCCAGCAGTACCCAGGGGAACACTGAAGCTTTCTTT. The chain links TRBV12-3 or TRBV12-4 to TRBJ1-1; D is possibly TRBD1 (5 bases). The V and J ends lost 5 bases and 1 base respectively, with 8 bases between them. The CDR3 is 13 amino acids.

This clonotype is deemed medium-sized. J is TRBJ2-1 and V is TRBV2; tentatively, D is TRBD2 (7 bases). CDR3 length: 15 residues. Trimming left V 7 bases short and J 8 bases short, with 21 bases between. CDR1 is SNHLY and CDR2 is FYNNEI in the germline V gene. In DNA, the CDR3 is TGTGCCAGCAAACTCTCCAGGGGAGGGTTCGATGAGCAGTTCTTC. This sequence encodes CASKLSRGGFDEQFF.

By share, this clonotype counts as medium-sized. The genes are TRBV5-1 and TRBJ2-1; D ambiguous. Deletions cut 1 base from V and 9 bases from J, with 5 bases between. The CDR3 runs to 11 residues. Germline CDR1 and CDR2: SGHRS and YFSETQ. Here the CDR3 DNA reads TGCGCCAGCAGCTTGAGCAGTGAGCAGTTCTTC. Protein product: CASSLSSEQFF.

CDR3 loop: CASSLMGASADTQYF. CDR3 sequence (DNA): TGTGCCAGCAGCTTAATGGGGGCTTCGGCAGATACGCAGTATTTT. J is TRBJ2-3 and V is TRBV7-9; a possible D gene is TRBD1 (6 bases). Germline CDR1 SEHNR, CDR2 FQNEAQ (reference sequence). The length of the CDR3 is 15 residues. V lost 2 bases and J lost 4, with 13 bases in between.

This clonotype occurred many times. The DNA of the CDR3 is TGTGCCAGCTCACCCGAGGTATCCAATCAGCCCCAGCATTTT. Translated: CASSPEVSNQPQHF. The rearrangement links TRBV18 to TRBJ1-5; D gene ambiguous. CDR1 and CDR2 from the germline V gene are KGHSH and LQKENI. Between the trimmed V and J ends, which lost 3 bases and 3 bases, there was a span of 9 bases. The CDR3 is 14 amino acids.

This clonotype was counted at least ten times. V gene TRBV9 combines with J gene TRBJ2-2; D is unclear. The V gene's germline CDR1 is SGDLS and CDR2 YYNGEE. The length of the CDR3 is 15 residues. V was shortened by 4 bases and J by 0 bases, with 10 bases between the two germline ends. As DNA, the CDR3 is TGTGCCAGCAGCCCTGGAAGGTCGAACACCGGGGAGCTGTTTTTT. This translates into CASSPGRSNTGELFF.

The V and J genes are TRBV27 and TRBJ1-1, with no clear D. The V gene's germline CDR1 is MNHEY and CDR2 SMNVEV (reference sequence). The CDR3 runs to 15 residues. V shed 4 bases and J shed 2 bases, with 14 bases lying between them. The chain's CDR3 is CASSSIIATNTEAFF. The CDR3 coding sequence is TGTGCCAGCAGTTCAATTATCGCCACCAACACTGAAGCTTTCTTT.

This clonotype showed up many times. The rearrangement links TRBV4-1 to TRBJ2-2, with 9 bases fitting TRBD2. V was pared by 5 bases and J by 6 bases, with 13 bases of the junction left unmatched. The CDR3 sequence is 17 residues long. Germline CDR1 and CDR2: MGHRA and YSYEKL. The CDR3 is CASSNSAGGVGAGELFF. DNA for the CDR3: TGCGCCAGCAGCAACTCAGCGGGGGGAGTAGGAGCCGGGGAGCTGTTTTTT.

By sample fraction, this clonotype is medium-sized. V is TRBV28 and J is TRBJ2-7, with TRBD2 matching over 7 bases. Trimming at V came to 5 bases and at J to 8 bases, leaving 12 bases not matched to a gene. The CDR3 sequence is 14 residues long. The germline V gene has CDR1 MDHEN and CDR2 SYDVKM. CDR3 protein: CASSPGRGGLQQYF. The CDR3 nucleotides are TGTGCCAGCAGTCCCGGACGGGGAGGGCTGCAGCAGTACTTC.

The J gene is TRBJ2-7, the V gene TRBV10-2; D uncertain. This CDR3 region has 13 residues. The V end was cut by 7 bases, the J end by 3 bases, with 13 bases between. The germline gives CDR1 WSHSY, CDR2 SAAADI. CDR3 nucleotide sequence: TGCGCCAGCATCGGATCATGGCACTACGAGCAGTACTTC. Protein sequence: CASIGSWHYEQYF.

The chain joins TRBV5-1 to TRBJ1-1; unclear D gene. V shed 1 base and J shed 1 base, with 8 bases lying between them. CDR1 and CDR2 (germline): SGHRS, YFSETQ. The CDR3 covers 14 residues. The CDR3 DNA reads TGCGCCAGCAGCTTGCGGGCAGCGAACACTGAAGCTTTCTTT. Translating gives CASSLRAANTEAFF.

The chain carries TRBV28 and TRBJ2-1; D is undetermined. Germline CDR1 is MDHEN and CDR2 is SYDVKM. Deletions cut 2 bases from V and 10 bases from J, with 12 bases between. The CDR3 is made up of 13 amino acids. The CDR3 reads CASSLGTGCEQFF. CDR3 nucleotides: TGTGCCAGCAGTTTAGGCACTGGCTGCGAGCAGTTCTTC.

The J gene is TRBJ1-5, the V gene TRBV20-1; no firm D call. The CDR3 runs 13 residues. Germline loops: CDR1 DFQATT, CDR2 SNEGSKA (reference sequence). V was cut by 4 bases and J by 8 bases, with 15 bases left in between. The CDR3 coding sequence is TGCAGTGCTACGTGGGCGCCTTCAGAGCCCCAGCATTTT. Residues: CSATWAPSEPQHF.

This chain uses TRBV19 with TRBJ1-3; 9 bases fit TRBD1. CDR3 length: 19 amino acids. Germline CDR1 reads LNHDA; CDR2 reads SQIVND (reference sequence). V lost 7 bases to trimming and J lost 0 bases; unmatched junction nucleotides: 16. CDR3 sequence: CASTRQGPTGGYSGNTIYF. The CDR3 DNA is TGTGCCAGTACACGCCAAGGACCGACAGGGGGTTACTCTGGAAACACCATATATTTT. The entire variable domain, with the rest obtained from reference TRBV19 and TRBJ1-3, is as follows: DGGITQSPKYLFRKEGQNVTLSCEQNLNHDAMYWYRQDPGQGLRLIYYSQIVNDFQKGDIAEGYSVSREKKESFPLTVTSAQKNPTAFYLCASTRQGPTGGYSGNTIYFGEGSWLTVV.